This is a list of T cell receptor beta chains from one sample in a study of patients and donors after allogeneic stem cell transplantation. One entry per CDR3 protein, called by TCRdb with MiXCR from the RT-PCR reads. The table includes about 90,000 distinct CDR3 sequences, around 49% detected once. The material sequenced was blood, either unsorted or a sorted T cell fraction (not recorded which). The receptor source for this set is a human donor who was either an allogeneic HSCT recipient or a stem cell or donor lymphocyte infusion donor (not recorded which). It is not recorded whose cells these are; they may come from a transplant donor. CDR3s include the opening cysteine and the closing phenylalanine or tryptophan.

v_gene	j_gene	CDR3aa
TRBV5-1	TRBJ1-1	CASRTGLNTEAFF
TRBV3-1	TRBJ1-2	CASSQGAQFTNYGYTF
TRBV28	TRBJ1-1	CASSLTPYYGGPTEAFF
TRBV29-1	TRBJ1-2	CSVDGALLGYTF
TRBV2	TRBJ1-5	CASSVSGAGQPQHF
TRBV27	TRBJ2-1	CASSSGTKRGSYNEQFF
TRBV28	TRBJ1-5	CASSWSHGGNQPQHF
TRBV4-3	TRBJ1-2	CASSRKQGALNYGYTF
TRBV7-3	TRBJ1-1	CASSLMPSNTEAFF
TRBV20-1	TRBJ2-7	CSAITSVLAGRGQYF
TRBV7-2	TRBJ1-1	CASSSIDTEAFF
TRBV5-6	TRBJ1-1	CASSLGYRYNTEAFF
TRBV5-1	TRBJ1-5	CASSPGDSRGQPQHF
TRBV19	TRBJ1-1	CASTPGRPLTEAFF
TRBV12-3/TRBV12-4	TRBJ1-5	CASSEQEPNQPQHF
TRBV12-3/TRBV12-4	TRBJ1-5	CASSLSSSGNQPQHF
TRBV29-1	TRBJ1-1	CSVPTELNTEAFF
TRBV11-2	TRBJ1-1	CASSLKGQVNTEAFF
TRBV28	TRBJ2-2	CASSPPGGRSNTGELFF
TRBV3-1	TRBJ1-5	CASSQEPNPNQPQHF
TRBV29-1	TRBJ2-7	CSVGGQGARSSYEQYF
TRBV5-5	TRBJ1-1	CASSSGQGGWTEAFF
TRBV12-3/TRBV12-4	TRBJ1-1	CASSLDATANTEAFF
TRBV4-3	TRBJ2-5	CASSQDLYQETQYF
TRBV20-1	TRBJ2-7	CSAGRQPYEQYF
TRBV7-3	TRBJ1-1	CASSLKPPLGGDTEAFF
TRBV20-1	TRBJ1-6	CSAITGTGNSPLHF
TRBV5-1	TRBJ1-1	CASRVDYNWVEAFF
TRBV27	TRBJ1-2	CASSFAVNYGYTF
TRBV5-1	TRBJ2-1	CASSFIGVTYNEQFF
TRBV24-1	TRBJ1-1	CATSDPGQGPEAFF
TRBV2	TRBJ1-3	CASSEKVSGNTIYF
TRBV6-5	TRBJ1-5	CASSSMTGNQPQHF
TRBV5-1	TRBJ1-3	CASSSASRDRADLSNTIYF
TRBV28	TRBJ1-5	CASSHNDRVFQPQHF
TRBV6-5	TRBJ2-7	CASSYSGRAYEQYF
TRBV28	TRBJ1-5	CASSFTQPQHF
TRBV10-3	TRBJ1-2	CAISESFTGYGYTF
TRBV20-1	TRBJ1-2	CSARDARDEYLYGYTF
TRBV16	TRBJ1-5	CASSRNYQPQHF
TRBV4-1	TRBJ1-1	CASSPNTQNTEAFF
TRBV10-2	TRBJ2-5	CASSDRVVQETQYF
TRBV7-3	TRBJ1-6	CDSSMYNSPLHF
TRBV6-5	TRBJ1-3	CASSPSSRGQGYGNTIYF
TRBV7-2	TRBJ1-2	CASSKGQGATFGYTF
TRBV28	TRBJ1-2	CASSSRGRNYGYTF
TRBV27	TRBJ1-2	CASSRRQEEVYGYTF
TRBV5-5	TRBJ1-2	CASSFTDPGYGYTF
TRBV15	TRBJ1-1	CATSSLRMDGLAEAFF
TRBV7-8	TRBJ2-1	CASSLELAGVSNEQFF
TRBV6-5	TRBJ2-7	CASSYSVSGFEQYF
TRBV5-1	TRBJ1-2	CASSTGTGDGYTF
TRBV5-1	TRBJ1-3	CASSLSTSGNTIYF
TRBV28	TRBJ2-7	CASTLGYRDRDSYEQYF
TRBV9	TRBJ1-4	CASSARGRQLNEKLFF
TRBV10-3	TRBJ2-7	CAISELGRLVVREQYF